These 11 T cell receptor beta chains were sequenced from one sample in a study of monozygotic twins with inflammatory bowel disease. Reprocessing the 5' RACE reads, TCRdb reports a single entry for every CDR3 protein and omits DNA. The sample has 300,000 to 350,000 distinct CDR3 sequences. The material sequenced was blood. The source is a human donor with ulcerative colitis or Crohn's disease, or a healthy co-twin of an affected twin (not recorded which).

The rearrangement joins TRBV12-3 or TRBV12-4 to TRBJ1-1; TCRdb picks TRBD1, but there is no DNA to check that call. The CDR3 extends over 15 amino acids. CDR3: CASSKLTGGRTEAFF.

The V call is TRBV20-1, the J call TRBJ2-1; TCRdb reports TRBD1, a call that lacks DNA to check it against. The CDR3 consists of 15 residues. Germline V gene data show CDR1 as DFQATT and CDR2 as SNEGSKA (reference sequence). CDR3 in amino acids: CSATPGQGAYNEQFF.

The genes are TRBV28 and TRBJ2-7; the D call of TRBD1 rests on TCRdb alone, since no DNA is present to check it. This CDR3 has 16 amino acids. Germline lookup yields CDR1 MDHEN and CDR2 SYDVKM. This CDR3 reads CASSLPDRGISYEQYF.

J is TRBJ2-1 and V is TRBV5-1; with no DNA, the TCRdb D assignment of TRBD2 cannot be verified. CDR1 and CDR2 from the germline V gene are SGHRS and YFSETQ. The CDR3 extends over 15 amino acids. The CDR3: CASSLRDSTLNEQFF.

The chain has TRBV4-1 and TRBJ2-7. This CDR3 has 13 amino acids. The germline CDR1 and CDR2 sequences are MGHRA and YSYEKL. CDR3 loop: CASSLRVSLEQYF.

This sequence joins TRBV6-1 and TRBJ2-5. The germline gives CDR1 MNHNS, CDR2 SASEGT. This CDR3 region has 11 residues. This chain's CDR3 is CASSWSETQYF.

The CDR3 loop is CASSLQLAGGGEQFF. The chain is built from TRBV14 and TRBJ2-1; lacking DNA, the TRBD2 call made by TCRdb goes unchecked. This CDR3 region has 15 residues. CDR1 SGHDN and CDR2 FVKESK come from the germline V gene. Full variable domain (rest looked up from reference TRBV14 and TRBJ2-1): EAGVTQFPSHSVIEKGQTVTLRCDPISGHDNLYWYRRVMGKEIKFLLHFVKESKQDESGMPNNRFLAERTGGTYSTLKVQPAELEDSGVYFCASSLQLAGGGEQFFGPGTRLTVL.

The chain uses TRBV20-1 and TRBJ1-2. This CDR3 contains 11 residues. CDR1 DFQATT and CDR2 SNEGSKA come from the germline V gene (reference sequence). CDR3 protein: CSARHNYGYTF.

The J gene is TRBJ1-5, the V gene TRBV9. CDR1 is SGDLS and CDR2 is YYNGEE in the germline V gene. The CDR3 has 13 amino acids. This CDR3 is CASSVDGNQPQHF.

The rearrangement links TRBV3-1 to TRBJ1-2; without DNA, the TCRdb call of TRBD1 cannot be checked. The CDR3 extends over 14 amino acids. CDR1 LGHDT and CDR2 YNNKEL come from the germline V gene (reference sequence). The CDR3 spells CASSPPGTGKGYTF.

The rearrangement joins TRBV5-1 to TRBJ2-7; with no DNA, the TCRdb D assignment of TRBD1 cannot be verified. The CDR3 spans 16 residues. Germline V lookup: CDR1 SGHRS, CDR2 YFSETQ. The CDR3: CASSLEVGTGAYEQYF.